A selection of T cell receptor beta chains follows, all from one sample in a study of cytomegalovirus exposure and HLA in healthy donors. The data were produced by immunoSEQ multiplex PCR, yet TCRdb's version contains in-frame clones alone and is incomplete. The data show about 130,000 clones, 70% seen once. The sample taken for sequencing was PBMCs. The source is a woman in her sixties in good health and CMV-seropositive. The CDR3 runs from the conserved cysteine through the conserved F or W. Fields, in order: J gene, V gene, clone size, D gene, CDR3 DNA, CDR3 protein. D genes are given only for firm matches. Expanded clones are given a class, and other clones once, few, many or no size at all.

TRBJ2-7,TRBV5-1,NA,TRBD1,TGCGCCAGCAGCCCCTCCACAGGGGTGATGTACGAGCAGTACTTC,CASSPSTGVMYEQYF
TRBJ1-1,TRBV9,NA,TRBD1,TGTGCCAGCAGCCCGGGGGACAGACCCACTGAAGCTTTCTTT,CASSPGDRPTEAFF
TRBJ1-5,TRBV28,NA,TRBD1,TGTGCCAGCAGCCGTGGACAGGGGTGGCCCCAGCATTTT,CASSRGQGWPQHF
TRBJ1-2,TRBV27,NA,TRBD1,TGTGCCAGCAGTTTATCGAGGACAGGAGCTTTGTTGTATGGCTACACCTTC,CASSLSRTGALLYGYTF
TRBJ2-4,TRBV28,NA,TRBD1,TGTGCCAGCAGGAGACAGGGGGCCAAAAACATTCAGTACTTC,CASRRQGAKNIQYF
TRBJ2-5,TRBV18,NA,TRBD1,TGTGCCAGCTCACAGGGACAGACTCAAGAGACCCAGTACTTC,CASSQGQTQETQYF
TRBJ1-2,TRBV28,few,NA,TGTGCCAGCATTACGGGGGGCGCCTTAGGCTATGGCTACACCTTC,CASITGGALGYGYTF
TRBJ1-1,TRBV5-1,NA,TRBD1,TGCGCCAGCAGCTCCTGGACAGGGAGGAACACTGAAGCTTTCTTT,CASSSWTGRNTEAFF
TRBJ1-5,TRBV19,NA,NA,TGTGCCAGTAGTATGGTCAGGATTAGCAATCAGCCCCAGCATTTT,CASSMVRISNQPQHF
TRBJ2-7,TRBV28,few,NA,TGTGCCAGCAGTTCCAGGTCAGAGCAGTACTTC,CASSSRSEQYF
TRBJ2-1,TRBV27,NA,TRBD2,TGTGCCAGCAGTACCGGGACTAGCGGGAACAATGAGCAGTTCTTC,CASSTGTSGNNEQFF
TRBJ1-2,TRBV18,NA,TRBD1,TGTGCCAGCTCACCCGGACAGGACTATGGCTACACCTTC,CASSPGQDYGYTF
TRBJ2-5,TRBV7-6,NA,NA,TGTGCCAGCAGCCGGGAAGAGACCCAGTACTTC,CASSREETQYF
TRBJ2-7,TRBV6-1,NA,TRBD1,TGTGCCAGCAGCCTAGGGACAGGGTTGGTGCAGTACTTC,CASSLGTGLVQYF
TRBJ1-1,TRBV4-1,NA,TRBD1,TGCGCCAGCAGTCAAATTCCTGACAGGGGGAACACTGAAGCTTTCTTT,CASSQIPDRGNTEAFF
TRBJ2-1,TRBV5-1,once,NA,TGCGCCAGCAGTGGTCGCGGTGGCAACAATGAGCAGTTCTTC,CASSGRGGNNEQFF
TRBJ2-5,TRBV6-1,NA,NA,TGTGCCAGCAGGCAGACTGGGAGCCAAGAGACCCAGTACTTC,CASRQTGSQETQYF
TRBJ2-1,TRBV28,NA,TRBD1,TGTGCCAGCAGTTATCTCAGCAGGGGGCTTAACAATGAGCAGTTCTTC,CASSYLSRGLNNEQFF
TRBJ2-1,TRBV28,NA,TRBD2,TGTGCCAGCAGTACTAGTAGCGGGAGGTACGGCGGTGAGCAGTTCTTC,CASSTSSGRYGGEQFF
TRBJ2-1,TRBV18,NA,TRBD2,TGTGCCAGCTCACCCCGAGCGGGAGTTGGAACAAGTGAGCAGTTCTTC,CASSPRAGVGTSEQFF
TRBJ1-2,TRBV28,NA,TRBD1,TGTGCCAGCAGATCCGGACAGGGGAAAAGGGATGGCTACACCTTC,CASRSGQGKRDGYTF
TRBJ2-2,TRBV10-2,NA,TRBD2,TGCGCCAGCAGTGAGGCCATAGCGGGAGGGACCGGGGAGCTGTTTTTT,CASSEAIAGGTGELFF
TRBJ2-3,TRBV6-1,NA,NA,TGTGCCGAGAGCCCTACGGGAGATACGCAGTATTTT,CAESPTGDTQYF
TRBJ2-7,TRBV9,NA,NA,TGTGCCAGCAGCGCCGCCTCCGACCTAACGGGGGAGCAGTACTTC,CASSAASDLTGEQYF
TRBJ1-2,TRBV6-1,NA,TRBD1,TGTGCCAGCAGTGAACGGCAGGGGGACTATGGCTACACCTTC,CASSERQGDYGYTF
TRBJ1-2,TRBV11-2,NA,TRBD1,TGTGCCAGCAGCGCAACGGGACAGGGGAACTATGGCTACACCTTC,CASSATGQGNYGYTF
TRBJ2-1,TRBV10-3,once,TRBD2,TGTGCCATCAGTGATCCCAGCGGGAGGGGGTACAATGAGCAGTTCTTC,CAISDPSGRGYNEQFF